This passage covers 19 T cell receptor beta chains from one sample sequenced in a study of molecular identifiers for immune sequencing clone quantification. TCRdb re-analysed the PCR reads in MiXCR, keeping a single row per CDR3 protein. The data contain tens of thousands of distinct CDR3 sequences, around 34% of them seen just once; the ten biggest clones take up 3% to 4%. The sequenced material came from naive CD8+ T cells from blood, with Jurkat cell RNA spiked in. Subset in this sample: FACS-sorted CD8+CD4-CCR7+CD45RA+ naive T cells. The receptors shown here come from a human donor in good health. Some libraries in this study had Jurkat cell RNA spiked in.

This clonotype was observed a handful of times. The chain combines TRBV24-1 with TRBJ2-1, with TRBD2 identical over 8 bases. Germline V gene data show CDR1 as KGHDR and CDR2 as SFDVKD. V was clipped by 2 bases and J by 2 bases; unmatched bases: 4. This CDR3 contains 16 residues. The CDR3 reads CATSDSPGGPYNEQFF. In DNA, the CDR3 is TGTGCCACCAGTGATTCCCCGGGGGGGCCCTACAATGAGCAGTTCTTC.

This clonotype was seen a few times. The J gene is TRBJ2-7, the V gene TRBV7-2; TRBD2 is a possible D gene (5 bases). V lost 1 base and J lost 2, with 12 bases in between. The CDR3 length is 15 residues. The germline gives CDR1 SGHTA, CDR2 FQGNSA. Here the CDR3 DNA reads TGTGCCAGCAGCTTAGAGCCGGACTCACCCTACGAGCAGTACTTC. Translating it yields CASSLEPDSPYEQYF. The full variable domain, rest sourced from reference TRBV7-2 and TRBJ2-7, is GAGVSQSPSNKVTEKGKDVELRCDPISGHTALYWYRQSLGQGLEFLIYFQGNSAPDKSGLPSDRFSAERTGGSVSTLTIQRTQQEDSAVYLCASSLEPDSPYEQYFGPGTRLTVT.

CDR3 residues: CATSARGDGNEQFF. For the CDR3, the DNA is TGTGCCACCAGTGCGAGAGGGGACGGCAATGAGCAGTTCTTC. The chain uses TRBV24-1 and TRBJ2-1; D is perhaps TRBD1 or TRBD2 (5 bases each). Trimming left V 5 bases short and J 6 bases short, with 13 bases between. The germline V gene encodes CDR1 KGHDR and CDR2 SFDVKD. The CDR3 covers 14 residues.

This clonotype was observed at least ten times. J is TRBJ1-5 and V is TRBV6-6, with a tentative D call TRBD1 (5 bases). V was clipped by 0 bases and J by 4 bases, with 13 bases between them. Germline V lookup: CDR1 MNHNY, CDR2 SVGAGI (reference sequence). This CDR3 is built from 16 residues. In DNA, the CDR3 is TGTGCCAGCAGTTACTCGCTGAGGACAAAGAATCAGCCCCAGCATTTT. Translating it yields CASSYSLRTKNQPQHF.

In the case of this clonotype: Compared with germline, one end of the junction differs, possibly owing to a read error. The chain employs TRBV4-2 and TRBJ2-4; D uncertain. This CDR3 is built from 12 residues. Germline assignment: CDR1 LGHNA and CDR2 YNFKEQ. The CDR3 loop reads CASSQVQNIQYF. CDR3 coding DNA: TGTGCCAGCAGTCAAGTCCAAAACATTCAGTACTTC.

This clonotype was seen a handful of times. The CDR3 DNA is TGTGCCAGCAGCCCCGAAGGGGCATTACGTCTACAAGAGACCCAGTACTTC. It specifies CASSPEGALRLQETQYF. The chain couples TRBV9 to TRBJ2-5, with TRBD1 as a possible D gene (5 bases). Germline values: CDR1 SGDLS, CDR2 YYNGEE. V gave up 4 bases and J gave up 2 bases, with 21 bases separating them. This CDR3 spans 17 amino acids.

The chain couples TRBV4-3 to TRBJ2-1; tentatively, D is TRBD2 (6 bases). The CDR3 is 13 residues long. Looked up from germline, CDR1 is LGHNA and CDR2 is YSLEER. The V end lost 4 bases, the J end lost 12 bases, and 16 bases lay between the germline ends. This CDR3 is CASSPIKGRSQFF. The CDR3, as DNA: TGCGCCAGCAGCCCTATAAAGGGGAGGTCGCAGTTCTTC.

This clonotype was counted many times. V and J are TRBV18 and TRBJ1-1; the D gene is possibly TRBD1 (5 bases). Trimming pared 0 bases from V and 5 bases from J, leaving 13 bases between. This CDR3 comprises 15 residues. Germline assignment: CDR1 KGHSH and CDR2 LQKENI. The CDR3 loop reads CASSPPLGDNTEAFF. CDR3 nucleotide sequence: TGTGCCAGCTCACCACCGCTGGGGGATAATACTGAAGCTTTCTTT.

This chain uses TRBV12-3 or TRBV12-4 with TRBJ2-3, with D tentatively TRBD2 (6 bases). V shed 3 bases and J shed 4 bases, with 8 bases lying between them. This CDR3 contains 13 residues. The CDR3 here is CASSFGTSDTQYF. Written as DNA, the CDR3 is TGTGCCAGCAGTTTCGGGACTTCAGATACGCAGTATTTT.

Worth noting for this clonotype: An end of the junction does not agree with germline; a read error may underlie this. V and J are TRBV9 and TRBJ2-5; perhaps TRBD1 as D (6 bases). Germline V CDR1 and CDR2: SGDLS, YYNGEE. The CDR3 has 14 residues. The CDR3 reads CASSGQYREESQYF. Here the CDR3 DNA reads TGTGCCAGCAGCGGTCAATACAGGGAAGAGTCCCAGTACTTC.

With regard to this clonotype: Lacking the conserved final phenylalanine or tryptophan, this CDR3 likely reflects a read error. V and J are TRBV9 and TRBJ1-1; TRBD1 aligns across 7 bases. Germline V gene data show CDR1 as SGDLS and CDR2 as YYNGEE. This CDR3 region has 14 residues. The DNA for the CDR3 is TGTGCCAGCAGCAACGGGACAGCGAACACAGAAGCTTTCATT. It is translated as CASSNGTANTEAFI.

This clonotype was detected ten times or more. The chain recombines TRBV9 with TRBJ2-5, with a weak D call TRBD2 (5 bases). Trimming shortened V by 2 bases and J by 0 bases, and 8 bases separated the two germline ends. The CDR3 runs 14 residues. Per the germline V gene, CDR1 is SGDLS and CDR2 is YYNGEE. CDR3 in amino acids: CASSVAGHQETQYF. As DNA, the CDR3 is TGTGCCAGCAGCGTGGCGGGCCACCAAGAGACCCAGTACTTC.

About this clonotype itself: One junction end does not reproduce the germline sequence, and a read error may be involved. This chain uses TRBV6-2 or TRBV6-3 with TRBJ2-1, with a possible D match to TRBD1 (7 bases). The CDR3 loop spans 14 amino acids. CDR1 is MNHEY and CDR2 is SVGEGT in the germline V gene. CDR3 loop: CASMGQGGYNEQIF. The CDR3 coding sequence is TGTGCCAGCATGGGCCAGGGGGGATACAATGAGCAGATCTTC.

This clonotype came up a few times. V usage is TRBV19 and J usage is TRBJ2-1; 14 nucleotides match TRBD2. CDR1 is LNHDA, CDR2 SQIVND, per germline (reference sequence). The V gene end was trimmed by 7 bases and the J gene end by 7 bases; junction bases not matched to a gene: 3. This CDR3 is built from 14 residues. The CDR3 nucleotides are TGTGCCAGTAAGTGGACTAGCGGGAGGAATGAGCAGTTCTTC. This translates into CASKWTSGRNEQFF. Full variable domain (rest looked up from reference TRBV19 and TRBJ2-1): DGGITQSPKYLFRKEGQNVTLSCEQNLNHDAMYWYRQDPGQGLRLIYYSQIVNDFQKGDIAEGYSVSREKKESFPLTVTSAQKNPTAFYLCASKWTSGRNEQFFGPGTRLTVL.

The gene calls are TRBV13 and TRBJ2-2; 10 bases line up with TRBD2. V trimming: 5 bases; J trimming: 3 bases; junction bases outside the gene matches: 3. The CDR3 is 15 residues long. CDR1 and CDR2 (germline): PRHDT, FYEKMQ (reference sequence). The CDR3 DNA reads as TGTGCCAGCAGCCAGCTAGCGGGAGACACCGGGGAGCTGTTTTTT. It encodes CASSQLAGDTGELFF.

This clonotype was recorded at least ten times. This chain links TRBV6-6 with TRBJ1-1, with 8 positions matching TRBD1. V was pared by 4 bases and J by 4 bases, with 2 bases of the junction left unmatched. The germline V gene encodes CDR1 MNHNY and CDR2 SVGAGI (reference sequence). This CDR3 is 13 amino acids long. The CDR3 loop reads CASSWTGSTEAFF. As DNA, the CDR3 is TGTGCCAGCAGTTGGACAGGGTCCACTGAAGCTTTCTTT.

This chain joins TRBV19 and TRBJ2-7; D gene unclear. Germline assignment: CDR1 LNHDA and CDR2 SQIVND (reference sequence). V lost 6 bases and J lost 7, with 16 bases in between. This CDR3 comprises 13 residues. CDR3 bases: TGTGCCAGTAGACTAACTTCTACTGGGGAGCAGTACTTC. Encoded protein: CASRLTSTGEQYF.

Turning to this clonotype: One end of the junction is discordant with germline, which a read error may explain. The V call is TRBV6-2 or TRBV6-3, the J call TRBJ2-3; D call uncertain. CDR3 length: 14 residues. Per germline, CDR1 MNHEY and CDR2 SVGEGT. CDR3 DNA: TGTGCCACCAGGTGGGCGGCCCCAGCCGGTACGCTGTATTTT. Translated, it gives CATRWAAPAGTLYF.

To note about this clonotype: A much larger clone lies a single base off, so this may be a read error. The J gene is TRBJ2-3, the V gene TRBV6-5; no clear D gene. V was clipped by 7 bases and J by 4 bases, with 6 bases between them. This CDR3 is 11 amino acids long. CDR1 is MNHEY, CDR2 SVGAGI, per germline. CDR3 region: CASILADTQYF. CDR3 nucleotides: TGTGCCAGCATTCTTGCAGATACGCAGTATTTT.